One and the same sample provided the 29 T cell receptor beta chains below, sequenced in a study of read filtering for tumor transcriptome and immune sequencing. Molecular barcoded adaptors covering alpha/delta and beta/gamma chains were used on around 400 ng RNA. TCRdb analysed the reads with MiXCR anew, one entry per CDR3 protein. The data contain about 62,000 distinct CDR3 sequences, about 19% of them singletons. The source material was a population of CD138-negative cells sorted from bone marrow. These receptors all come from a donor at least 40 years old with multiple myeloma.

This clonotype was recorded a few times. V and J are TRBV5-1 and TRBJ1-2; D gene ambiguous. The CDR3 loop spans 13 amino acids. Germline V CDR1 and CDR2: SGHRS, YFSETQ. V gave up 0 bases and J gave up 7 bases, with 10 bases separating them. The CDR3 sequence is CASSLAASSGYTF. CDR3 nucleotide sequence: TGCGCCAGCAGCTTGGCAGCTTCCTCTGGCTACACCTTC.

Turning to this clonotype: A much larger clone differs from this one at a single base, so this may be a read error. The rearrangement links TRBV11-3 to TRBJ2-2; D unresolved. The germline V gene encodes CDR1 SGHNT and CDR2 YENEEA. The CDR3 is made up of 15 amino acids. The chain's CDR3 is CASSINGLNAGELFF. The CDR3, as DNA: TGTGCCAGCAGCATAAATGGGCTGAACGCCGGGGAGCTGTTTTTT. The full variable domain, with the rest looked up from reference TRBV11-3 and TRBJ2-2, is EAGVVQSPRYKIIEKKQPVAFWCNPISGHNTLYWYLQNLGQGPELLIRYENEEAVDDSQLPKDRFSAERLKGVDSTLKIQPAELGDSAVYLCASSINGLNAGELFFGEGSRLTVL.

This clonotype has a handful of counts. This rearrangement joins TRBV6-5 to TRBJ2-4; 11 bases are shared with TRBD1. V shed 4 bases, J shed 3 bases, and the junction held 11 bases outside the gene matches. The CDR3 loop spans 18 amino acids. Germline CDR1 is MNHEY and CDR2 is SVGAGI. CDR3 in amino acids: CASSSRGTGGSYKNIQYF. The DNA for the CDR3 is TGTGCCAGCAGTTCTAGGGGGACAGGGGGATCATACAAAAACATTCAGTACTTC.

This clonotype was observed at least ten times. The CDR3 spells CASSPSTGFQNTEAFF. Here the CDR3 DNA reads TGTGCCAGCTCACCTTCGACAGGGTTTCAGAACACTGAAGCTTTCTTT. The chain is built from TRBV18 and TRBJ1-1, with 7 positions matching TRBD1. After removal of 3 bases from V and 1 base from J, the junction contained 8 bases not matched to a gene. From germline, CDR1 is KGHSH and CDR2 LQKENI. The length of the CDR3 is 16 residues.

The gene calls are TRBV20-1 and TRBJ1-4; D not resolved. This CDR3 is 14 amino acids long. CDR1 and CDR2 (germline): DFQATT, SNEGSKA (reference sequence). Trimming removed 3 bases from V and 0 bases from J, with 8 bases in between. Written as DNA, the CDR3 is TGCAGTGCTAGTCCTGGTCCAACTAATGAAAAACTGTTTTTT. Amino acids: CSASPGPTNEKLFF.

Comment on this clonotype: This sequence is one base from a far larger clone and is likely a read error. This chain joins TRBV7-3 and TRBJ1-1; tentative D call: TRBD1 (6 bases). V lost 5 bases to trimming and J lost 7 bases, with 17 bases between them. Looked up from germline, CDR1 is SGHTA and CDR2 is FQGTGA. CDR3 size: 14 residues. The CDR3 DNA reads as TGTGCCAGCAGCCCGGGGACATGCCCCTTTGAAGCTTTCTTT. Amino acid sequence: CASSPGTCPFEAFF.

This clonotype appeared many times. The chain is built from TRBV20-1 and TRBJ1-5; 8 positions match TRBD1. Per germline, CDR1 DFQATT and CDR2 SNEGSKA (reference sequence). CDR3 length: 14 amino acids. The ends lost 5 bases at V and 1 base at J; junction bases unmatched: 4. This CDR3 is CSALQGGSNQPQHF. The CDR3 DNA reads TGCAGTGCTCTACAGGGGGGGAGCAATCAGCCCCAGCATTTT.

The rearrangement links TRBV5-1 to TRBJ1-1; TRBD1 might be the D (6 bases). V was trimmed by 5 bases and J by 2 bases, leaving 16 bases between them. The germline CDR1 and CDR2 sequences are SGHRS and YFSETQ. CDR3 length: 15 residues. The CDR3 is CASRKTGAVNTEAFF. CDR3 DNA sequence: TGCGCCAGCAGAAAGACAGGCGCCGTTAACACTGAAGCTTTCTTT.

Note on this clonotype: At one of its ends the junction is not consistent with the germline gene, which may arise from a read error. The CDR3 DNA is TGTGCCAGCAGATATGGGATTAACATCGGGGAGCTGTTTTTT. Translating gives CASRYGINIGELFF. The V gene is TRBV28, the J gene TRBJ2-2; D gene uncertain. The germline gives CDR1 MDHEN, CDR2 SYDVKM. The CDR3 totals 14 residues.

This clonotype was seen repeatedly, ten times or more. The genes are TRBV20-1 and TRBJ1-5; unclear D gene. The germline V and J ends were trimmed by 0 bases and 2 bases, with 11 bases remaining between them. The CDR3 is made up of 15 amino acids. Germline V gene lookup returns CDR1 DFQATT and CDR2 SNEGSKA (reference sequence). DNA for the CDR3: TGCAGTGCTAGAGAAATCCGCATGGGCAATCAGCCCCAGCATTTT. Amino acids: CSAREIRMGNQPQHF.

This clonotype was observed many times. The chain combines TRBV7-8 with TRBJ2-5; 7 positions match TRBD2. Germline V lookup: CDR1 SGHVS, CDR2 FQNEAQ. J gave up 4 bases and V 4 bases, and 6 bases lay outside the gene matches. The CDR3 has 14 residues. The CDR3 DNA reads as TGTGCCAGCAGCTCCACGGGGGGACGAGAGACCCAGTACTTC. It specifies CASSSTGGRETQYF. The full variable domain, with the rest looked up from reference TRBV7-8 and TRBJ2-5, is GAGVSQSPRYKVAKRGQDVALRCDPISGHVSLFWYQQALGQGPEFLTYFQNEAQLDKSGLPSDRFFAERPEGSVSTLKIQRTQQEDSAVYLCASSSTGGRETQYFGPGTRLLVL.

Regarding this clonotype: This may stem from a read error, because a much larger clone lies one nucleotide away. V usage is TRBV29-1 and J usage is TRBJ2-3; D perhaps matches TRBD2 (6 bases). The CDR3 has 14 residues. V lost 7 bases to trimming and J lost 6 bases, with 20 bases between them. Germline V gene lookup returns CDR1 SQVTM and CDR2 ANQGSEA. CDR3 coding DNA: TGCAGCGCAATGATAACGGCTGGAGGGGATACGCAGTATTTT. Protein sequence: CSAMITAGGDTQYF.

Only one count was recorded for this clonotype. The chain joins TRBV2 to TRBJ2-1, with D possibly TRBD1 on 6 matching bases. The CDR3 spans 14 residues. CDR1 and CDR2 (germline): SNHLY, FYNNEI. The CDR3 coding sequence is TGTGCTCGCAGTGAAGAAAGACAGGCCAATGAGCAGTTCTTC. Translation gives CARSEERQANEQFF.

Many counts were recorded for this clonotype. The chain carries TRBV7-2 and TRBJ2-1; TRBD1 is a possible D gene (5 bases). The CDR3 extends over 15 amino acids. The V end lost 4 bases, the J end lost 7 bases, and 17 bases lay between the germline ends. Germline assignment: CDR1 SGHTA and CDR2 FQGNSA. The CDR3, as DNA: TGTGCCAGCAGCTCCCGACAGATCTCGGTTAATGAGCAGTTCTTC. As protein: CASSSRQISVNEQFF. Full variable domain (rest looked up from reference TRBV7-2 and TRBJ2-1): GAGVSQSPSNKVTEKGKDVELRCDPISGHTALYWYRQSLGQGLEFLIYFQGNSAPDKSGLPSDRFSAERTGGSVSTLTIQRTQQEDSAVYLCASSSRQISVNEQFFGPGTRLTVL.

This clonotype came up many times. The J gene is TRBJ2-3, the V gene TRBV9; D is uncertain. The CDR3 runs to 13 residues. CDR1 SGDLS and CDR2 YYNGEE come from the germline V gene. The V gene lost 0 bases and the J gene lost 4 bases, with 6 bases spanning the gap. The CDR3 coding sequence is TGTGCCAGCAGCGTAGAGACCGCAGATACGCAGTATTTT. It yields the protein CASSVETADTQYF.

This clonotype was seen repeatedly, ten times or more. This chain uses TRBV3-1 with TRBJ1-5; D remains unclear. V dropped 1 base and J dropped 0 bases, with 13 bases sitting between them. CDR1 is LGHDT and CDR2 is YNNKEL in the germline V gene (reference sequence). The CDR3 is 17 amino acids. The DNA of the CDR3 is TGTGCCAGCAGCCAAGGTTGGGAAGGATATAGCAATCAGCCCCAGCATTTT. Translating gives CASSQGWEGYSNQPQHF.

With regard to this clonotype: This likely comes from a read error, as the CDR3 has no conserved phenylalanine or tryptophan at its end. The chain employs TRBV7-2 and TRBJ2-2; the D is unclear. CDR1 is SGHTA, CDR2 FQGNSA, per germline. V was shortened by 2 bases and J by 2 bases, with 6 bases between the two germline ends. The CDR3 covers 14 residues. In DNA form, the CDR3 reads TGTGCCAGCAGCTTACGTGGCAACACCGGGGAGCTGTTTTCT. It codes for CASSLRGNTGELFS.

Of note for this clonotype: A much larger clone differs by one base, so this may be a read error. The chain employs TRBV23-1 and TRBJ2-5; D is uncertain. TRBV23-1 qualifies as an ORF whose function is uncertain. The CDR3 covers 13 residues. The CDR3 DNA reads TGCGCCAGCAGTCGTGAACAGCAAGTGACCCAGTACTTC. Translating it yields CASSREQQVTQYF.

This clonotype is labeled as medium-sized. CDR3 residues: CASKKGASYNEQFF. The CDR3 DNA is TGTGCCAGCAAGAAGGGGGCCTCCTACAATGAGCAGTTCTTC. The V gene is TRBV2, the J gene TRBJ2-1, with 7 bases lining up with TRBD1. There are 14 residues in the CDR3. Germline V gene lookup returns CDR1 SNHLY and CDR2 FYNNEI. Germline trimming cut 7 bases from V and 0 bases from J; bases unmatched to any gene: 3.

As concerns this clonotype: Possible read error: a much larger clone is one base away. The chain combines TRBV7-6 with TRBJ2-7; a possible D gene is TRBD1 (6 bases). There are 15 residues in the CDR3. The germline V gene encodes CDR1 SGHVS and CDR2 FNYEAQ. The chain's CDR3 is CASSIDRLRTYELYF. Written as DNA, the CDR3 is TGTGCCAGCAGCATTGACAGGTTAAGGACCTACGAGCTGTACTTC.

This clonotype has more than one count but fewer than ten. V is TRBV7-9 and J is TRBJ2-5, with 7 bases identical to TRBD1. This CDR3 has 14 amino acids. Germline V gene data show CDR1 as SEHNR and CDR2 as FQNEAQ (reference sequence). With V trimmed by 5 bases and J by 5 bases, 8 bases remained unmatched. The DNA for the CDR3 is TGTGCCAGCAGCCCCAGCGACAGGGACGAGACCCAGTACTTC. Translating gives CASSPSDRDETQYF.

Note on this clonotype: Its ends do not fully match the called genes, so a read error is possible. The V call is TRBV5-1, the J call TRBJ2-2; a possible D gene is TRBD2 (6 bases). The CDR3 loop spans 14 amino acids. In germline, CDR1 is SGHRS, CDR2 YFSETQ. The CDR3 loop is CASSPGNRGGKLFF. The CDR3 nucleotides are TGCGCCAGCAGCCCCGGGAATAGAGGCGGGAAGCTGTTTTTT.

Regarding this clonotype: Germline and junction disagree at one end, which may indicate a read error. The rearrangement links TRBV6-2 or TRBV6-3 to TRBJ2-1; 12 nucleotides agree with TRBD2. The V gene's germline CDR1 is MNHEY and CDR2 SVGEGT. The CDR3 sequence is 21 residues long. CDR3 sequence (DNA): TGTGCTAGCAGTTACTTACTACCGGGACTAGCGGGTTGGCGAGGCCTAAATGAGCAGTTCTTC. Translated: CASSYLLPGLAGWRGLNEQFF.

This sequence joins TRBV6-5 and TRBJ2-2, with D possibly matching TRBD2 (5 bases). This CDR3 region has 15 residues. The germline CDR1 and CDR2 sequences are MNHEY and SVGAGI. Trimming took 6 bases from V and 4 from J, leaving 15 bases between them. The CDR3 nucleotides are TGTGCCAGCAGCCCTGGCTGGAGCGGCACCGGGGAGCTGTTTTTT. This encodes CASSPGWSGTGELFF.

This clonotype was counted at least ten times. The chain uses TRBV11-2 and TRBJ2-5; 8 nucleotides align to TRBD2. This CDR3 comprises 16 residues. Trimming removed 0 bases from V and 5 bases from J; junction bases left unmatched: 8. Germline CDR1 SGHAT, CDR2 FQNNGV. This CDR3 reads CASSLDSGSGGETQYF. The CDR3 DNA sequence: TGTGCCAGCAGCTTAGACAGCGGGAGCGGGGGTGAGACCCAGTACTTC.

This clonotype turned up a few times. The chain carries TRBV5-1 and TRBJ2-3, with 8 bases matching TRBD2. The CDR3 spans 15 residues. The germline CDR1 and CDR2 sequences are SGHRS and YFSETQ. After removal of 0 bases from V and 4 bases from J, the junction contained 4 bases not matched to a gene. For the CDR3, the DNA is TGCGCCAGCAGCTTGGAGTTCGGGAGGGCAGATACGCAGTATTTT. It yields the protein CASSLEFGRADTQYF.

This clonotype was counted many times. The chain links TRBV29-1 to TRBJ1-1, with unresolved D. The CDR3 is made up of 14 amino acids. CDR1 is SQVTM, CDR2 ANQGSEA, per germline. V was clipped by 2 bases and J by 6 bases, with 16 bases between them. The CDR3 DNA follows: TGCAGCGTTGAACCCACGGGGAGCATGTCTGAAGCTTTCTTT. Its translation is CSVEPTGSMSEAFF.

This clonotype was picked up many times. The chain carries TRBV20-1 and TRBJ2-5, with D possibly TRBD1 on 5 matching bases. Germline V gene lookup returns CDR1 DFQATT and CDR2 SNEGSKA (reference sequence). The CDR3 totals 13 residues. V was cut by 6 bases and J by 5 bases, with 16 bases left in between. The CDR3 protein is CSASGRVGETQYF. The CDR3 DNA sequence: TGCAGTGCATCGGGCAGGGTTGGTGAGACCCAGTACTTC.

This clonotype was detected ten times or more. This rearrangement joins TRBV29-1 to TRBJ2-1, with 12 bases lining up with TRBD2. The CDR3 is made up of 14 amino acids. Per germline, CDR1 SQVTM and CDR2 ANQGSEA. V was clipped by 8 bases and J by 4 bases; unmatched bases: 6. CDR3 in DNA: TGCAGCACCCGACTAGCGGGGGTATACAATGAGCAGTTCTTC. Translation gives CSTRLAGVYNEQFF.